This paragraph covers one T cell receptor beta chain sequence. The antigen is not known. This sample is part of a study of T cell repertoires in cytomegalovirus infection. As for the study in general: Alongside well-studied HLA-B-restricted CMV epitopes, recently identified HLA-C-restricted CMV epitopes were also used. In public TCR beta signatures, there were indications of both CMV infection and matching HLA type.

Points from the study as a whole: There were HLA-C-restricted CMV-specific TCR beta clonotypes dominating the ex vivo response. Frequencies of public TCR beta families were cumulated, and this identified carriers of CMV plus the relevant HLA.

TCRdb called the reads again in MiXCR, with one record for every CDR3 protein. The sample has about 900,000 distinct CDR3 sequences, around 32% seen once. The V gene's germline CDR1 is SGHAT and CDR2 FQNNGV. This CDR3 contains 11 residues. The ends were cut back, 7 bases at V and 7 bases at J, with 10 bases in the middle. The chain couples TRBV11-2 to TRBJ1-1; no clear D. Sequences were derived from cultured CD8+ T cells from PBMCs, sampled from culture after CMV antigen stimulation. The TCR sequence derives from a human donor in good health (CMV status not recorded). Some clones in this sample may be carry-over from other donors' samples. The CDR3 DNA follows: TGTGCCAGCACCCCCGCGGATGAAGCTTTCTTT. Translating it yields CASTPADEAFF.